Reported below is one T cell receptor beta chain. Its antigen is as yet unknown. These data are taken from a study of graft-versus-host responses after intestinal transplantation. Study summary: For approximately three years after anti-thymocyte globulin induction, all recipients took tacrolimus and steroids. Whole-study findings and limits: GvH clones detected in recipient marrow included some appearing first in ileum or blood.

V lost 0 bases to trimming and J lost 6 bases, with 11 bases between them. Germline CDR1 and CDR2: SEHNR and FQNEAQ (reference sequence). The CDR3 sequence is 14 residues long. Lamina propria and intraepithelial lymphocytes were released by processing graft tissue. Repertoires were generated with immunoSEQ multiplex PCR, while TCRdb's copy carries only in-frame clones and drops some. The repertoire has 9,000 to 13,000 clones, roughly 79% of them found once; the top ten carry 9% to 10%. The specimen comprised ileum tissue, sampled 23 days after intestinal transplant. This clonotype was obtained from a human patient who received an intestinal transplant, so some T cells may come from the graft donor. V usage is TRBV7-9 and J usage is TRBJ1-2, with D unresolved. CDR3 sequence (DNA): TGTGCCAGCAGCTTAGCGAGGCAGAGGAATGGCTACACCTTC. Its protein product is CASSLARQRNGYTF.